This entry concerns a single TCR beta chain. There are a few counts of this clonotype. Its binding antigen is unknown. The record has no base qualities; no much larger clone is one base away. The listed sequencing device is Illumina NovaSeq 6000. cDNA libraries for TCRalpha and TCRbeta were prepared by 5'RACE using constant-segment primers, with sample barcodes and unique molecular identifiers added. RNA was extracted from every sample with Trizol reagent. The libraries were amplified in two PCR steps, and the second step added a second sample barcode and Illumina TruSeq adapters. Libraries were sequenced on an Illumina NovaSeq with 2 x 150 bp paired-end reads. In the original analysis: Demultiplexing of reads and collapsing into UMI-guided consensus sequences were performed with migec v1.2.7. Using mixcr v2.1.11, the UMI consensuses were aligned to TRA and TRB V and J templates and assembled into clonotypes. A clonotype was counted as expanded or contracted only when both edgeR and NoisET called the clonotype significant, with the noise models trained on biological replicates. edgeR calls used a false discovery rate-adjusted p below 0.01 and a log2 fold-change threshold of 1. As an exploratory analysis of dynamics, max-normalized trajectories of the 1000 most abundant clonotypes were examined by PCA with hierarchical clustering. Each responding clone was given a CD4 or CD8 phenotype based on the CD4+ and CD8+ repertoires, which had been sequenced separately. TCRdb trimmed the raw reads at Q25, called clones with MiXCR and kept productive beta chains. Under each unique CDR3 protein, matching rows form one entry showing the most common genes and DNA. These V and J calls rely on TCRdb rather than the paper's analysis. This sample is represented by nearly 250,000 distinct CDR3 sequences; over 15% of them were singletons. 2.1% of the sample rests with the top ten.

From the cysteine through the phenylalanine, the CDR3 covers 16 amino acids. Solely the CDR3 DNA is kept, with 48 bases framed from the first base. CDR1 and CDR2, per the germline V gene, are SGHRS and YFSETQ. After removal of 0 bases from V and 1 base from J, the junction retains 6 bases not matched to a gene. PBMCs were isolated by Ficoll-Paque density gradient centrifugation. This specimen comes from a study of T-cell memory formation after mild COVID-19 (dated by TCRdb to the early 2020s). Background for the entire study: TCR sequence clusters from the two donors were largely donor specific. In a couple of donors, T-cell clones that expanded and contracted after mild COVID-19 were followed by sequencing TCRalpha and TCRbeta repertoires longitudinally. The cohort was made up of two young adult volunteers, one female and one male, who were previously healthy.

Results the study describes overall, beyond this receptor: Some responding clones were detected in pre-infection memory, which suggested that pre-existing cross-reactive memory T cells had joined the SARS-CoV-2 response. SARS-CoV-2 specificity of the second-wave clones peaking on day 37 was not confirmed. Balanced CD4/CD8 phenotypes were observed for clones contracting from day 15 to 85, whereas a bias towards CD4+ was observed for a second wave of clones expanding from day 15 to 37. The study included only a couple of mild cases, and larger cohorts that include severe cases with pre-infection samples were judged to be necessary. Contracting CD4+ clones appeared mostly in the CM and EM memory subsets, whereas CD8+ clones were enriched in EMRA.

The chain employs TRBV5-1 and TRBJ2-5, with 7 junctional bases fitting TRBD1. Sequencing was done on a sample of PBMCs or a T cell subset sorted from them (not recorded which). The sequence came from an adult woman who had mild COVID-19 (a few samples of this study predate the infection). The sample titles of this study are shuffled in the database, so cell type and time point are left out; the donor was told from shared clones. CDR3 protein: CASSLAGPGGQETQYF. The DNA is TGCGCCAGCAGCTTGGCAGGTCCAGGGGGCCAAGAGACCCAGTACTTC. When the CDR3 is completed using the reference TRBV5-1 and TRBJ2-5 genes on either side, the full variable domain is KAGVTQTPRYLIKTRGQQVTLSCSPISGHRSVSWYQQTPGQGLQFLFEYFSETQRNKGNFPGRFSGRQFSNSRSEMNVSTLELGDSALYLCASSLAGPGGQETQYFGPGTRLLVL.